The 26 T cell receptor beta chains below were found in one sample sequenced in a study of blood T cell repertoires in COVID-19. Profiled with immunoSEQ multiplex PCR; TCRdb holds only in-frame clones, not every one. The top ten clones hold about an eighth of a sample with roughly 30,000 clones, more than 65% of them seen once. Sequenced material: peripheral blood. The source is a human donor in a cohort sampled during active COVID-19.

The V and J genes are TRBV28 and TRBJ2-1, with TRBD2 identical over 8 bases. The CDR3 has 12 amino acids. The V gene end was trimmed by 8 bases and the J gene end by 15 bases; junction bases not matched to a gene: 12. Germline loops: CDR1 MDHEN, CDR2 SYDVKM. For the CDR3, the DNA is TGTGCCAGCGCCCCGGGACTAGGGTTGGGGTTCTTC. Protein: CASAPGLGLGFF.

The V and J genes are TRBV19 and TRBJ1-1; D might be TRBD1 (5 bases). CDR1 is LNHDA and CDR2 is SQIVND in the germline V gene (reference sequence). The CDR3 spans 15 residues. V was pared by 8 bases and J by 8 bases, with 24 bases between. CDR3 nucleotides: TGTGCCAGTCCCCCGGGGGGAGGAGGTAATATAGAAGCTTTCTTT. Encoded protein: CASPPGGGGNIEAFF.

This rearrangement joins TRBV12-3 or TRBV12-4 to TRBJ2-3; D unclear. The CDR3 loop spans 13 amino acids. Deletions cut 3 bases from V and 2 bases from J, with 6 bases between. CDR3 nucleotides: TGTGCCAGCAGTTTCGGTCCCACAGATACGCAGTATTTT. Translating gives CASSFGPTDTQYF.

The chain couples TRBV6-1 to TRBJ2-1, with TRBD1 matching over 7 bases. V lost 6 bases and J lost 1; bases outside the gene matches: 12. The CDR3 contains 17 residues. Germline V gives CDR1 MNHNS, CDR2 SASEGT. CDR3 nucleotides: TGTGCCAGCAGCGAAAAACAGGGGCTGGGATCCTACAATGAGCAGTTCTTC. Amino acids: CASSEKQGLGSYNEQFF.

Here the CDR3 DNA reads TGTGCCAGCTCACCCAGGGGGCCTGAGCAGTACTTC. Its protein is CASSPRGPEQYF. The chain couples TRBV18 to TRBJ2-7, with TRBD1 matching over 8 bases. J lost 7 bases, V lost 3 bases, and 2 bases had no gene match. Germline values: CDR1 KGHSH, CDR2 LQKENI. The CDR3 has 12 residues.

This chain links TRBV10-1 with TRBJ2-1; D unclear. CDR3 length: 12 amino acids. V was clipped by 0 bases and J by 9 bases, with 6 bases between them. Germline CDR1 WNHNN, CDR2 SYGVQD (reference sequence). CDR3 protein: CASSESGIEQFF. CDR3 nucleotides: TGCGCCAGCAGTGAGTCGGGCATTGAGCAGTTCTTC.

This rearrangement joins TRBV3-1 (or the pseudogene TRBV3-2) to TRBJ2-3; a weak D match, TRBD2 (6 bases). This CDR3 has 14 residues. V was clipped by 4 bases and J by 3 bases, with 11 bases between them. Germline CDR1 LGHDT, CDR2 YNNKEL (reference sequence). The CDR3 nucleotides read TGTGCCAGCAGCCGTCTGACTAGGACAGATACGCAGTATTTT. It is translated as CASSRLTRTDTQYF.

The rearrangement joins TRBV5-6 to TRBJ2-7; no clear D gene. CDR1 is SGHDT and CDR2 is YYEEEE in the germline V gene. Trimming left V 0 bases short and J 4 bases short, with 5 bases between. The length of the CDR3 is 12 residues. The CDR3, as DNA: TGTGCCAGCAGCTTGGACAGATACGAGCAGTACTTC. Its translation: CASSLDRYEQYF.

This clone was observed once. V and J are TRBV6-5 and TRBJ2-2, with 12 bases aligning to TRBD2. J lost 5 bases, V lost 5 bases, and 3 bases had no gene match. The germline gives CDR1 MNHEY, CDR2 SVGAGI. CDR3 length: 15 amino acids. Here the CDR3 DNA reads TGTGCCAGCAGTCTAGGACTAGCGGGAACCGGGGAGCTGTTTTTT. Translation: CASSLGLAGTGELFF.

The rearrangement uses TRBV5-1 and TRBJ2-5; weak D call: TRBD1 (6 bases). The CDR3 is 13 residues long. The V gene's germline CDR1 is SGHRS and CDR2 YFSETQ. Trimming took off 4 bases at V and 5 bases at J, with 12 bases between the two ends. This chain's CDR3 is CASSRGHLETQYF. The DNA for the CDR3 is TGCGCCAGCAGCCGGGGACATTTGGAGACCCAGTACTTC.

The chain recombines TRBV7-2 with TRBJ2-2; 8 bases are a match to TRBD1. CDR1 and CDR2 from the germline V gene are SGHTA and FQGNSA. This CDR3 is built from 15 residues. The trim removed 1 base at V and 6 bases at J, leaving 4 bases unmatched. CDR3: CASSLDAGGSGELFF. The CDR3 DNA follows: TGTGCCAGCAGCTTAGACGCAGGGGGCTCCGGGGAGCTGTTTTTT.

This clone has just one count. The gene calls are TRBV7-9 and TRBJ2-5, with a weak D call TRBD2 (5 bases). The CDR3 extends over 14 amino acids. Trimming left V 1 base short and J 5 bases short, with 11 bases between. Germline V lookup: CDR1 SEHNR, CDR2 FQNEAQ (reference sequence). As DNA, the CDR3 is TGTGCCAGCAGCTTAGTAGCTAGCCGGGAGACCCAGTACTTC. This translates into CASSLVASRETQYF.

This clone was picked up one time. The CDR3 coding sequence is TGCGCCAGCAGCCAGGGGGACAGGGGCTTGGCGGGGGCCAACGTCCTGACTTTC. Encoded protein: CASSQGDRGLAGANVLTF. The chain has TRBV4-3 and TRBJ2-6; 10 bases align to TRBD1. CDR1 LGHNA and CDR2 YSLEER come from the germline V gene. The CDR3 spans 18 residues. V trimming: 3 bases; J trimming: 4 bases; junction bases outside the gene matches: 9.

This sequence joins TRBV7-3 and TRBJ2-2; TRBD2 is a possible D gene (5 bases). V was clipped by 5 bases and J by 1 base, with 11 bases between them. The length of the CDR3 is 15 residues. Germline CDR1 reads SGHTA; CDR2 reads FQGTGA. In DNA form, the CDR3 reads TGTGCCAGCAGCAAGGAGGCTAGGAACACCGGGGAGCTGTTTTTT. This sequence encodes CASSKEARNTGELFF.

The V and J genes are TRBV7-2 and TRBJ1-5, with D unresolved. This CDR3 has 15 residues. Trimming pared 1 base from V and 0 bases from J, leaving 7 bases between. Germline loops: CDR1 SGHTA, CDR2 FQGNSA. This chain's CDR3 is CASSLVADSNQPQHF. The CDR3 coding sequence is TGTGCCAGCAGCTTAGTGGCAGATAGCAATCAGCCCCAGCATTTT. Variable domain in full (rest from reference TRBV7-2 and TRBJ1-5): GAGVSQSPSNKVTEKGKDVELRCDPISGHTALYWYRQSLGQGLEFLIYFQGNSAPDKSGLPSDRFSAERTGGSVSTLTIQRTQQEDSAVYLCASSLVADSNQPQHFGDGTRLSIL.

V and J are TRBV7-9 and TRBJ2-2; 8 positions agree with TRBD2. Germline V gene sequence: CDR1 SEHNR, CDR2 FQNEAQ (reference sequence). This CDR3 has 16 amino acids. Losses at the gene ends were 4 bases for V and 7 bases for J; bases not matched to a gene: 11. DNA of the CDR3: TGTGCCAGCAGCTATGTCCCGGGACTAGTAGTCGGGGAGCTGTTTTTT. Protein product: CASSYVPGLVVGELFF.

This clone turned up a few times. This chain links TRBV19 with TRBJ1-5; 8 positions match TRBD1. CDR1 is LNHDA, CDR2 SQIVND, per germline (reference sequence). This CDR3 has 16 amino acids. V was clipped by 4 bases and J by 0 bases; unmatched bases: 5. The CDR3: CASSRDRQNSNQPQHF. In DNA form, the CDR3 reads TGTGCCAGTAGTAGGGACAGGCAGAATAGCAATCAGCCCCAGCATTTT. Full variable domain (missing parts from reference TRBV19 and TRBJ1-5): DGGITQSPKYLFRKEGQNVTLSCEQNLNHDAMYWYRQDPGQGLRLIYYSQIVNDFQKGDIAEGYSVSREKKESFPLTVTSAQKNPTAFYLCASSRDRQNSNQPQHFGDGTRLSIL.

The J gene is TRBJ2-7, the V gene TRBV18, with D possibly TRBD1 on 6 matching bases. The V end was cut by 3 bases, the J end by 5 bases, with 14 bases between. The CDR3 is 14 amino acids. The germline V gene has CDR1 KGHSH and CDR2 LQKENI. The CDR3 sequence is CASSPLQGWDEQYF. In DNA form, the CDR3 reads TGTGCCAGCTCACCGTTACAGGGTTGGGACGAGCAGTACTTC.

The chain is built from TRBV19 and TRBJ1-2, with 7 bases that match TRBD1. Germline trimming cut 6 bases from V and 3 bases from J; bases unmatched to any gene: 7. The CDR3 contains 14 residues. CDR1 is LNHDA and CDR2 is SQIVND in the germline V gene (reference sequence). CDR3 nucleotide sequence: TGTGCCAGTAGAGAGACAGGGAAGGACTATGGCTACACCTTC. Encoded protein: CASRETGKDYGYTF.

V gene TRBV28 combines with J gene TRBJ2-7; the D is unclear. Per the germline V gene, CDR1 is MDHEN and CDR2 is SYDVKM. There are 13 residues in the CDR3. With 3 bases removed from V and 1 base from J, the gap between germline ends came to 7 bases. CDR3 amino acids: CASSFPNSYEQYF. CDR3 in DNA: TGTGCCAGCAGTTTCCCTAATTCCTACGAGCAGTACTTC.

The chain is built from TRBV11-3 and TRBJ2-1; D possibly corresponds to TRBD2 (5 bases). The V gene's germline CDR1 is SGHNT and CDR2 YENEEA. Trimming pared 3 bases from V and 1 base from J, leaving 10 bases between. The CDR3 has 15 residues. The CDR3 spells CASSFSGSSYNEQFF. The DNA of the CDR3 is TGTGCCAGCAGCTTCTCGGGGTCTTCCTACAATGAGCAGTTCTTC.

CDR3 sequence: CASSQGLLTYEQYF. CDR3 bases: TGTGCCAGCAGCCAGGGACTCCTAACCTACGAGCAGTACTTC. The V call is TRBV3-1 (or the pseudogene TRBV3-2), the J call TRBJ2-7, with D tentatively TRBD2 (6 bases). Germline V CDR1 and CDR2: LGHDT, YNNKEL (reference sequence). V lost 3 bases to trimming and J lost 2 bases, with 11 bases between them. The CDR3 extends over 14 amino acids.

The V gene is TRBV6-5, the J gene TRBJ2-7; 8 bases match TRBD1. With V trimmed by 6 bases and J by 5 bases, 12 bases remained unmatched. This CDR3 is built from 15 residues. Germline lookup yields CDR1 MNHEY and CDR2 SVGAGI. CDR3 residues: CASRARGQGAHEQYF. CDR3 coding DNA: TGTGCCAGCAGAGCCCGCGGGCAGGGGGCCCACGAGCAGTACTTC.

This clone was picked up one time. This chain links TRBV10-1 with TRBJ1-5; D gene ambiguous. Looked up from germline, CDR1 is WNHNN and CDR2 is SYGVQD (reference sequence). This CDR3 contains 14 residues. Trimming pared 2 bases from V and 1 base from J, leaving 6 bases between. CDR3 sequence reads: CASSEGQSNQPQHF. The CDR3 region has the DNA TGCGCCAGCAGTGAGGGCCAGAGCAATCAGCCCCAGCATTTT.

This sequence joins TRBV6-5 and TRBJ1-1, with 10 bases matching TRBD1. The CDR3 contains 14 residues. V gave up 5 bases and J gave up 10 bases; unmatched junction bases: 10. Germline CDR1 reads MNHEY; CDR2 reads SVGAGI. Here the CDR3 reads CASSPRQGANRAFF. The CDR3 nucleotides read TGTGCCAGCAGTCCCCGACAGGGGGCTAACCGAGCTTTCTTT.

The rearrangement links TRBV3-1 (or the pseudogene TRBV3-2) to TRBJ2-5; the match to TRBD2 covers 13 bases. The CDR3 is made up of 15 amino acids. Germline-derived CDR1 and CDR2 are LGHDT and YNNKEL (reference sequence). The ends lost 3 bases at V and 8 bases at J; junction bases unmatched: 6. CDR3 protein: CASSQDTSGGGTQYF. In DNA, the CDR3 is TGTGCCAGCAGCCAGGACACTAGCGGGGGGGGAACCCAGTACTTC.